One TCR beta chain is described in this entry. Treatment specified: oral pan-JAK inhibitor, 5-10 mg twice daily. The CDR3 has 14 residues. V dropped 5 bases and J dropped 2; count of bases not matched to a gene: 4. The germline CDR1 and CDR2 sequences are KGHSH and LQKENI. TCR sequencing used cDNA made by reverse transcription of extracted RNA. The table came from immunoSEQ multiplex PCR; TCRdb's copy has only in-frame clones and leaves some out. The sample has roughly 200,000 clones; 35% to 40% are singletons. These data are taken from a study of CD8+ T cells in alopecia areata. The sequencing used CD4+ T cells sorted from blood, collected at roughly week 30, from a patient treated with tofacitinib. The receptor comes from a human donor with alopecia areata. This chain connects TRBV18 to TRBJ2-7, with TRBD1 matching 9 bases. The CDR3 DNA reads TGTGCCAGCTCAACCGGGACAGGGACCTACGAGCAGTACTTC. It codes for CASSTGTGTYEQYF. The full variable domain, its missing parts supplied by reference TRBV18 and TRBJ2-7, is NAGVMQNPRHLVRRRGQEARLRCSPMKGHSHVYWYRQLPEEGLKFMVYLQKENIIDESGMPKERFSAEFPKEGPSILRIQQVVRGDSAAYFCASSTGTGTYEQYFGPGTRLTVT.